The 5 T cell receptor beta chains below were found in one sample sequenced in a study of T cell responses to AZD1222 COVID-19 vaccine. Only in-frame clones appear in the TCRdb table, and some are missing; sequencing was by immunoSEQ multiplex PCR. In the table there are around 150,000 clones, over 80% of which are singletons. The source material was peripheral blood, sampled 28 days after the second AZD1222 dose. The source of these receptors is an adult who received the AZD1222 COVID-19 vaccine.

This sequence joins TRBV30 and TRBJ2-2; unclear D gene. The CDR3 contains 12 residues. The germline gives CDR1 GTSNPN, CDR2 SVGIG (reference sequence). The V end was cut by 5 bases, the J end by 6 bases, with 10 bases between. CDR3 nucleotides: TGTGCCTGGGGGGTTGGGGCCGGGGAGCTGTTTTTT. Its translation is CAWGVGAGELFF.

The chain couples TRBV19 to TRBJ1-4; tentative D call: TRBD1 (5 bases). Trimming took off 2 bases at V and 5 bases at J, with 9 bases between the two ends. CDR1 and CDR2 (germline): LNHDA, SQIVND (reference sequence). The CDR3 totals 14 residues. The CDR3 DNA reads as TGTGCCAGTAGTATACGGGGCGCCAATGAAAAACTGTTTTTT. This encodes CASSIRGANEKLFF.

V gene TRBV19 combines with J gene TRBJ1-2; 7 bases align to TRBD1. Germline CDR1 LNHDA, CDR2 SQIVND (reference sequence). V lost 5 bases to trimming and J lost 6 bases; unmatched junction nucleotides: 3. This CDR3 comprises 12 residues. The CDR3 loop reads CASSLTGDGYTF. The CDR3 DNA reads as TGTGCCAGTAGTTTAACAGGGGATGGCTACACCTTC.

This chain joins TRBV28 and TRBJ1-5; the D is unclear. The CDR3 is made up of 14 amino acids. The V gene's germline CDR1 is MDHEN and CDR2 SYDVKM. V was pared by 7 bases and J by 4 bases, with 14 bases between. The CDR3 sequence is CASTREHLNQPQHF. CDR3 in DNA: TGTGCCAGCACTAGGGAACACTTAAATCAGCCCCAGCATTTT.

This clone was detected once. The V gene is TRBV27, the J gene TRBJ1-4; D is perhaps TRBD1 (5 bases). The ends were cut back, 2 bases at V and 7 bases at J, with 14 bases in the middle. CDR1 is MNHEY and CDR2 is SMNVEV in the germline V gene (reference sequence). The CDR3 extends over 15 amino acids. CDR3 region: CASSLGGGSSEKLFF. CDR3 sequence (DNA): TGTGCCAGCAGTTTAGGGGGGGGGTCGAGTGAAAAACTGTTTTTT.